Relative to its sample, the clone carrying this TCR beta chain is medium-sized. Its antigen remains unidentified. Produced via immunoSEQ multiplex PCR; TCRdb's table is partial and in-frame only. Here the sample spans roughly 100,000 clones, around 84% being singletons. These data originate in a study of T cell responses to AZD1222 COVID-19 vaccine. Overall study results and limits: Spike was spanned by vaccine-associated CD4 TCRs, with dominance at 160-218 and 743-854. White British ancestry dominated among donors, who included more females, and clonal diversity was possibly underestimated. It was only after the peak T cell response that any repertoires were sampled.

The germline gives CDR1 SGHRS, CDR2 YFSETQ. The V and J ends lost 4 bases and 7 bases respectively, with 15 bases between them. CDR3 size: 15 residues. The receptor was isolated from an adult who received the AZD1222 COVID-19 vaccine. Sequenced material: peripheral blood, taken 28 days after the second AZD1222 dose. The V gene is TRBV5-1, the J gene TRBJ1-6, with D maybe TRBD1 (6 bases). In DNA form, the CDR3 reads TGCGCCAGCAGCCTACAGGGCGAGGGAAATTCACCCCTCCACTTT. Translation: CASSLQGEGNSPLHF.